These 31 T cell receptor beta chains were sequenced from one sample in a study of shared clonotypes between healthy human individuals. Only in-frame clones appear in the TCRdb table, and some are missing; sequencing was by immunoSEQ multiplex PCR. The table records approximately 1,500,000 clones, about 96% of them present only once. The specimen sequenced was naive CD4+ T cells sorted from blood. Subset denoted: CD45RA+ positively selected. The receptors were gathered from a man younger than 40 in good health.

DNA of the CDR3: TGTGCCAGCAGCGCCCGGGACCGAAGCACAGATACGCAGTATTTT. This gives the protein CASSARDRSTDTQYF. The genes are TRBV9 and TRBJ2-3; D assignment may be TRBD1 or TRBD2 (5 bases each). Between the trimmed V and J ends, which lost 3 bases and 0 bases, there was a span of 11 bases. This CDR3 comprises 15 residues. CDR1 and CDR2 (germline): SGDLS, YYNGEE.

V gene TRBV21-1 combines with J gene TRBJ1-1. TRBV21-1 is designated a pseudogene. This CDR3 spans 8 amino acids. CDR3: CAFPSIPF. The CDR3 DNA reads TGTGCCTTCCCCTCGATCCCCTTT.

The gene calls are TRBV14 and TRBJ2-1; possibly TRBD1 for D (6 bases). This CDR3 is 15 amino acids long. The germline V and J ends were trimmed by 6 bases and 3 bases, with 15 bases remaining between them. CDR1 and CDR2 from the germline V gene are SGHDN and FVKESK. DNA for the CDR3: TGTGCCAGCAGGACCGGGACAAGTCACTACAATGAGCAGTTCTTC. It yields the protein CASRTGTSHYNEQFF.

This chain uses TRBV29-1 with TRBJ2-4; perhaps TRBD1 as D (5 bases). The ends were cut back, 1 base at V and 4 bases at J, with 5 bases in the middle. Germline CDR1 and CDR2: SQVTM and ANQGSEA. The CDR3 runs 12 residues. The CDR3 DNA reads TGCAGCGTTGAAGGACAGAAAAACATTCAGTACTTC. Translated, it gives CSVEGQKNIQYF.

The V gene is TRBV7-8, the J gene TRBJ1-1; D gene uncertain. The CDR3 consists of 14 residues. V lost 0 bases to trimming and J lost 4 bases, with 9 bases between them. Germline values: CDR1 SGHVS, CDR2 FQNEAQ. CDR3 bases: TGTGCCAGCAGCTTAGCACTTCGGGGCACTGAAGCTTTCTTT. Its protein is CASSLALRGTEAFF.

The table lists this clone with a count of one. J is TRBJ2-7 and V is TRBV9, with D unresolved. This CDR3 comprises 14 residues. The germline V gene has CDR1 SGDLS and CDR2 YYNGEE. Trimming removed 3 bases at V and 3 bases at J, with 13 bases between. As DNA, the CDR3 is TGTGCCAGCAGCGCCGATCTCCCAGGCTACGAGCAGTACTTC. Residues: CASSADLPGYEQYF.

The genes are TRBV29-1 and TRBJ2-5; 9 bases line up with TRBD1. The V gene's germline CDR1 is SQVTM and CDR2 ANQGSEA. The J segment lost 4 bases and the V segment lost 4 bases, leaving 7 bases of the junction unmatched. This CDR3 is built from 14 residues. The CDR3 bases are TGCAGCGTTGGGTCCGGGACAGGGCTAGAGACCCAGTACTTC. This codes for CSVGSGTGLETQYF.

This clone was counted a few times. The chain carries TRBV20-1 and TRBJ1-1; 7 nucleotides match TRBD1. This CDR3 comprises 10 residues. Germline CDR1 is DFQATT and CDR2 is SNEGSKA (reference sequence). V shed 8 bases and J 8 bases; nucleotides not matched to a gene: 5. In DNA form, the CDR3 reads TGCAGTCAGGGGGTAACCGAAGCTTTCTTT. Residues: CSQGVTEAFF.

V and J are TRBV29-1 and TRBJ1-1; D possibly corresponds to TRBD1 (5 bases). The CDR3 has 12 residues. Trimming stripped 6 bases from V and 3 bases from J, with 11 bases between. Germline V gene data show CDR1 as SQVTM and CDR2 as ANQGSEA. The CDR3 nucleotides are TGCAGCGTCGTGTGGGGGGACACTGAAGCTTTCTTT. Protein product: CSVVWGDTEAFF.

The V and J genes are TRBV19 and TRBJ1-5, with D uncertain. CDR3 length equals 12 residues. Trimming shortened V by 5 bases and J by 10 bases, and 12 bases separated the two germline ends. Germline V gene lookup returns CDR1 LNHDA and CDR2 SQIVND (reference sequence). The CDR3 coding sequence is TGTGCCAGTAGTCCTCCCTTGGGACCCCAGCATTTT. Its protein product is CASSPPLGPQHF.

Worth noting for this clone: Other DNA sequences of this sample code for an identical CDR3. CDR3 in amino acids: CASSFGLAGVDTQYF. In DNA form, the CDR3 reads TGCGCCAGCAGTTTCGGACTAGCGGGAGTTGATACGCAGTATTTT. The chain couples TRBV5-1 to TRBJ2-3; TRBD2 matches at 13 bases. The trim removed 5 bases at V and 6 bases at J, leaving 6 bases unmatched. The CDR3 length is 15 residues. Germline V gene data show CDR1 as SGHRS and CDR2 as YFSETQ.

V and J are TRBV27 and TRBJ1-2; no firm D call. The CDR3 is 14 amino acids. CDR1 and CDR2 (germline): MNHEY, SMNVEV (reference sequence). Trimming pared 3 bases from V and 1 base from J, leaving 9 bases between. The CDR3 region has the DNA TGTGCCAGCAGTTTTACAGACCTTAACTATGGCTACACCTTC. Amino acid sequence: CASSFTDLNYGYTF.

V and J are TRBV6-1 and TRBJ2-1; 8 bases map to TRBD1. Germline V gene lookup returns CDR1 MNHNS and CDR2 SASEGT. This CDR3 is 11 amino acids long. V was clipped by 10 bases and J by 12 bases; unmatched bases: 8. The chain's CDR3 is CATGQGLGQFF. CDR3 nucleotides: TGTGCCACCGGACAGGGTCTAGGGCAGTTCTTC.

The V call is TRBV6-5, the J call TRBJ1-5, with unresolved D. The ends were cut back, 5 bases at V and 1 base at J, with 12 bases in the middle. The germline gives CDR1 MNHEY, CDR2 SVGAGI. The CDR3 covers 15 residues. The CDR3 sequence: CASSALGRSNQPQHF. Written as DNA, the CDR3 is TGTGCCAGCAGTGCACTAGGTAGGAGCAATCAGCCCCAGCATTTT.

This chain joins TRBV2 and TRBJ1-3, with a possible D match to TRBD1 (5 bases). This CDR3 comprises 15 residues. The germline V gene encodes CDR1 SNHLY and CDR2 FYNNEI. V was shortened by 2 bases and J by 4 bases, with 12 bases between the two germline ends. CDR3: CASSERWGGGNTIYF. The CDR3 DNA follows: TGTGCCAGCAGTGAAAGATGGGGGGGAGGAAACACCATATATTTT. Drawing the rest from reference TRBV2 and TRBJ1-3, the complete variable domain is EPEVTQTPSHQVTQMGQEVILRCVPISNHLYFYWYRQILGQKVEFLVSFYNNEISEKSEIFDDQFSVERPDGSNFTLKIRSTKLEDSAMYFCASSERWGGGNTIYFGEGSWLTVV.

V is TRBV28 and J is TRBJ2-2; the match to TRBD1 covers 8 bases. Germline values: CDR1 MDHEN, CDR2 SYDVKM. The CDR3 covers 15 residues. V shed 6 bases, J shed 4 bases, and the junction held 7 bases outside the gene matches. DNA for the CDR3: TGTGCCAGCAGCCCCCAGGGGGCGAGCACCGGGGAGCTGTTTTTT. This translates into CASSPQGASTGELFF.

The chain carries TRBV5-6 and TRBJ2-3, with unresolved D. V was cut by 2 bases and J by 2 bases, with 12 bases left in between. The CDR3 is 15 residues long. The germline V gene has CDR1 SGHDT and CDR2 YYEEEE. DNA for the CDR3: TGTGCCAGCAGCTTAAACGCACTCTACACAGATACGCAGTATTTT. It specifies CASSLNALYTDTQYF. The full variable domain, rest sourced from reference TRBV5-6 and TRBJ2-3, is DAGVTQSPTHLIKTRGQQVTLRCSPKSGHDTVSWYQQALGQGPQFIFQYYEEEERQRGNFPDRFSGHQFPNYSSELNVNALLLGDSALYLCASSLNALYTDTQYFGPGTRLTVL.

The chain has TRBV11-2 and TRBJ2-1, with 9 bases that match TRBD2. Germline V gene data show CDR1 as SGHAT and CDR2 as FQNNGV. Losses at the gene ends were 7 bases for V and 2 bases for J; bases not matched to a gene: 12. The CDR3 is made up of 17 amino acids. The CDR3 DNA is TGTGCCAGCACCGAAATAGCGGGAGATCCCCCCTACAATGAGCAGTTCTTC. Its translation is CASTEIAGDPPYNEQFF.

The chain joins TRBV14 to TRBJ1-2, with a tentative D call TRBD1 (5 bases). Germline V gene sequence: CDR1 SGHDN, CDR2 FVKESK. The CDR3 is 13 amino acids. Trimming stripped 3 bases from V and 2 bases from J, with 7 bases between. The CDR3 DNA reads TGTGCCAGCAGCCATCAGGGCAACTATGGCTACACCTTC. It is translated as CASSHQGNYGYTF.

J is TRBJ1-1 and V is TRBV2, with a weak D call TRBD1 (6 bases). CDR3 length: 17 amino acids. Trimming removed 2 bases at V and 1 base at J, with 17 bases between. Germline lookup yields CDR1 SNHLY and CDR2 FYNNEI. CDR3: CASSERIRGGGNTEAFF. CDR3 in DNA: TGTGCCAGCAGTGAAAGGATCAGGGGAGGGGGGAACACTGAAGCTTTCTTT.

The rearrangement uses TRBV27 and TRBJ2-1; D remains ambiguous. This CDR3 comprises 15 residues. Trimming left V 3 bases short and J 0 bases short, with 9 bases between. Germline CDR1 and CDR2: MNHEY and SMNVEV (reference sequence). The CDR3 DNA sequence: TGTGCCAGCAGTTTTACTCCTAGCTCCTACAATGAGCAGTTCTTC. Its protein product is CASSFTPSSYNEQFF.

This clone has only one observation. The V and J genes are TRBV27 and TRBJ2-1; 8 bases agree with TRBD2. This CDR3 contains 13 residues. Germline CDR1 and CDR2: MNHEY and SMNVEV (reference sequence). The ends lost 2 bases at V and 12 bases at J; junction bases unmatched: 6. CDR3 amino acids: CASSLSSGIGQFF. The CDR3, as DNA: TGTGCCAGCAGTTTAAGTAGCGGGATCGGGCAGTTCTTC.

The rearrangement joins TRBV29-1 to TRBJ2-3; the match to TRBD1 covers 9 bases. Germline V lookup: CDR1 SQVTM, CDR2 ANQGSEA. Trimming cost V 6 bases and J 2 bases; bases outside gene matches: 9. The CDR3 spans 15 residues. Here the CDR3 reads CSVAGTGSVTDTQYF. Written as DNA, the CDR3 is TGCAGCGTCGCGGGGACAGGGAGTGTCACAGATACGCAGTATTTT.

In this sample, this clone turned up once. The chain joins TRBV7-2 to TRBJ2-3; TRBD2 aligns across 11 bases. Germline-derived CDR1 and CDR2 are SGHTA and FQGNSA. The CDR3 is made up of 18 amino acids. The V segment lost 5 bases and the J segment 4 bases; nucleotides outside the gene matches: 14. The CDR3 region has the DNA TGTGCCAGCAGCCCATATGCAAAACTAGCGGGAGTCTCAGATACGCAGTATTTT. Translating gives CASSPYAKLAGVSDTQYF.

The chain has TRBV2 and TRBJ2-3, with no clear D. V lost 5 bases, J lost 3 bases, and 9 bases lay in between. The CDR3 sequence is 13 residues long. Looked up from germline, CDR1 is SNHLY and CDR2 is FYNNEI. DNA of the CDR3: TGTGCCAGCAGTTTGGACGGTACAGATACGCAGTATTTT. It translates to CASSLDGTDTQYF.

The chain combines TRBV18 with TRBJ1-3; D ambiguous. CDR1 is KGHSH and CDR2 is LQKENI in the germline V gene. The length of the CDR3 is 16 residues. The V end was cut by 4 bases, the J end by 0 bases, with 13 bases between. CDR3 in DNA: TGTGCCAGCTCACTACAGCTGCAACCCTCTGGAAACACCATATATTTT. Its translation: CASSLQLQPSGNTIYF. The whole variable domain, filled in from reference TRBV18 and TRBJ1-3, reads NAGVMQNPRHLVRRRGQEARLRCSPMKGHSHVYWYRQLPEEGLKFMVYLQKENIIDESGMPKERFSAEFPKEGPSILRIQQVVRGDSAAYFCASSLQLQPSGNTIYFGEGSWLTVV.

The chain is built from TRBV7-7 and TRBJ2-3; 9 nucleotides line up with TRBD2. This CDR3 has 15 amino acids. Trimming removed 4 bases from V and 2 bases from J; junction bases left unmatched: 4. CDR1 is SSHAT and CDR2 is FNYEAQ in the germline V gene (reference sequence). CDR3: CASSSSGGNTDTQYF. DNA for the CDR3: TGTGCCAGCAGCTCGAGCGGGGGGAACACAGATACGCAGTATTTT.

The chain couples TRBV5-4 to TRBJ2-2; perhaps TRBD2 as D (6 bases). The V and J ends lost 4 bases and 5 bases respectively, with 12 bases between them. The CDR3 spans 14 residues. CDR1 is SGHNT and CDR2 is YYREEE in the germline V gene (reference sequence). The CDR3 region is CASSPAAGTGELFF. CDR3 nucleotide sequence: TGTGCCAGCAGCCCGGCTGCGGGAACCGGGGAGCTGTTTTTT.

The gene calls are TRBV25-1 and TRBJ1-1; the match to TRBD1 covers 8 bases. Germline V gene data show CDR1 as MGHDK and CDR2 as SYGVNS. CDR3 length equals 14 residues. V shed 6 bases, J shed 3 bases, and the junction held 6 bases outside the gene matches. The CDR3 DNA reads TGTGCCAGCAGGTATACAGGGGGTCACACTGAAGCTTTCTTT. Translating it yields CASRYTGGHTEAFF.

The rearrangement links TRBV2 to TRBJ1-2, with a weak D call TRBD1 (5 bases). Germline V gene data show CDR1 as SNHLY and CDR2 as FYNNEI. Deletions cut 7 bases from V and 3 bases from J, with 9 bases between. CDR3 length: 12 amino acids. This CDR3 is CASNPRDYGYTF. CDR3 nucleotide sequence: TGTGCCAGCAATCCCAGGGACTATGGCTACACCTTC.

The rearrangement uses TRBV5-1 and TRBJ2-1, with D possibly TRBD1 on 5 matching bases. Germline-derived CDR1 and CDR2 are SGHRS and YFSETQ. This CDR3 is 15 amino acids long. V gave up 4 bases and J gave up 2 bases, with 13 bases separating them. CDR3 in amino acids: CASSTAGSTYNEQFF. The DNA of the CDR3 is TGCGCCAGCAGCACCGCAGGGTCAACCTACAATGAGCAGTTCTTC. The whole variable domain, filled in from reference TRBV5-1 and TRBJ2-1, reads KAGVTQTPRYLIKTRGQQVTLSCSPISGHRSVSWYQQTPGQGLQFLFEYFSETQRNKGNFPGRFSGRQFSNSRSEMNVSTLELGDSALYLCASSTAGSTYNEQFFGPGTRLTVL.